This record looks at one T cell receptor (beta chain) sequence and its context. This sample stems from a study of blood T cell repertoires in COVID-19. Participant age was roughly 18 to 90 years, and participants resided in fewer than 25 US areas. Germline V lookup: CDR1 MNHEY, CDR2 SVGAGI. Trimming cost V 11 bases and J 0 bases; bases outside gene matches: 5. This CDR3 spans 13 amino acids. The protocol was immunoSEQ multiplex PCR, while the TCRdb copy is restricted to in-frame clones and leaves out a portion. The sample lists about 160,000 clones; 75% to 90% were seen once. Sequences were obtained from PBMCs or T cells enriched from blood (not recorded which). The TCR originated in an older woman who had recovered from COVID-19. The chain has TRBV6-5 and TRBJ2-3; 7 nucleotides match TRBD2. Written as DNA, the CDR3 is TGTGCCTCAGCGGGGATCAGCACAGATACGCAGTATTTT. Translated: CASAGISTDTQYF.